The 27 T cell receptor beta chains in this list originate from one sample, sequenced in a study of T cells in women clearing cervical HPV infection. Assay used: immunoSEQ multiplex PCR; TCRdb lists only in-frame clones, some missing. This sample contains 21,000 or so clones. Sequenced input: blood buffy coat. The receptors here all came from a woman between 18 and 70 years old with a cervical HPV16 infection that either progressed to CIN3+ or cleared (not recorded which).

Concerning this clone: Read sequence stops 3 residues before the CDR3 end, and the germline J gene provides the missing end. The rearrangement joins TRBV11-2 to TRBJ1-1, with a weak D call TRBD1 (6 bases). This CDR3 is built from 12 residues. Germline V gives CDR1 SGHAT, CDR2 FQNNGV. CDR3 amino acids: CASSHTRGVAFF. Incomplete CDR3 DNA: TGTGCCAGCAGCCACACCAGGGGAGTA.

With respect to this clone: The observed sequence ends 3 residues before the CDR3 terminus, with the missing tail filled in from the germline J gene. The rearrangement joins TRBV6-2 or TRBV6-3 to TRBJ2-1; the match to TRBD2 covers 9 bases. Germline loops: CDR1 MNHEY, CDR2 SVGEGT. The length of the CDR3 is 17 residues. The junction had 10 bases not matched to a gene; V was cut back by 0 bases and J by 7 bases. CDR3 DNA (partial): TGTGCCAGCAGTTACTCGATTTTTGTAGCGGGAGAGAATGAG. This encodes CASSYSIFVAGENE. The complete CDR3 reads CASSYSIFVAGENEQFF.

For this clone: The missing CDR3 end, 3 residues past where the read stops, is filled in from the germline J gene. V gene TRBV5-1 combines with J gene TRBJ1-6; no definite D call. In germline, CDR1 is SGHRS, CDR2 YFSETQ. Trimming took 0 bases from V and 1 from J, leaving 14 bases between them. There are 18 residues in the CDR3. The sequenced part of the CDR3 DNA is TGCGCCAGCAGCTTGGATTCTATGCATCTTTCCTATAATTCACCC. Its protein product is CASSLDSMHLSYNSP. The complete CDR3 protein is CASSLDSMHLSYNSPLHF.

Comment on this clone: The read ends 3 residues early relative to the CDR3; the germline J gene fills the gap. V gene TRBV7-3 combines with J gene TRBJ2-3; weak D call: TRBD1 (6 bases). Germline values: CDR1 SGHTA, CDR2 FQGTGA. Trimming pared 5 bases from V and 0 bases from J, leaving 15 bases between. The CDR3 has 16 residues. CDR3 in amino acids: CASSRNRVSSTDTQYF. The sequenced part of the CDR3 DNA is TGTGCCAGCAGCCGTAACAGGGTTTCTAGCACAGATACG.

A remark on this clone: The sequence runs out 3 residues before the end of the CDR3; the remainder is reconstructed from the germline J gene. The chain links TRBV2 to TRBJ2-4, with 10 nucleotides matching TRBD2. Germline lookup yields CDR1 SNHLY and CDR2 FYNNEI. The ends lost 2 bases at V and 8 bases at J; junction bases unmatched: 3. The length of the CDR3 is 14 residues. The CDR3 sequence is CASSELAGVHIQYF. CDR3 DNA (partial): TGTGCCAGCAGTGAACTAGCGGGAGTTCACATT.

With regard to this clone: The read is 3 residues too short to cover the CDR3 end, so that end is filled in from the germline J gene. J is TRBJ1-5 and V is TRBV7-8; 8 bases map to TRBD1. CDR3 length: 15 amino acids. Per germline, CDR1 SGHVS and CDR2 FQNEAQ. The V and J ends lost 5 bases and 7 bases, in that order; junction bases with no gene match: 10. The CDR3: CASSKLTGVDQPQHF. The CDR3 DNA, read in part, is TGTGCCAGCAGCAAACTGACAGGGGTGGACCAGCCC. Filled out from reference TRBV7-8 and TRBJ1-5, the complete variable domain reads GAGVSQSPRYKVAKRGQDVALRCDPISGHVSLFWYQQALGQGPEFLTYFQNEAQLDKSGLPSDRFFAERPEGSVSTLKIQRTQQEDSAVYLCASSKLTGVDQPQHFGDGTRLSIL.

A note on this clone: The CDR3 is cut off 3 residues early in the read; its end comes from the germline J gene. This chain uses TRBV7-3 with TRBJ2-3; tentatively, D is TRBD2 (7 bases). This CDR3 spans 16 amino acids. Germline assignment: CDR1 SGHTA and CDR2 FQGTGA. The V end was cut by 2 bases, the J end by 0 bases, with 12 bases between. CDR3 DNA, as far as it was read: TGTGCCAGCAGCTTAGGGGGGGGCCTTAGCACAGATACG. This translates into CASSLGGGLSTDT. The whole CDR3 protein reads CASSLGGGLSTDTQYF.

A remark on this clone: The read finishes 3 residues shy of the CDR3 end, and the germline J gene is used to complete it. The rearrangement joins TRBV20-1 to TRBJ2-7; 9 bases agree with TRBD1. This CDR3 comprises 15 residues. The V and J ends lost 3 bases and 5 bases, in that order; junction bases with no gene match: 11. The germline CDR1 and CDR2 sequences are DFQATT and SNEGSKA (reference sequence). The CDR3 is CSASVSWTGEHEQYF. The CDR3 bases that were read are TGCAGTGCTAGTGTTTCTTGGACAGGGGAACACGAG.

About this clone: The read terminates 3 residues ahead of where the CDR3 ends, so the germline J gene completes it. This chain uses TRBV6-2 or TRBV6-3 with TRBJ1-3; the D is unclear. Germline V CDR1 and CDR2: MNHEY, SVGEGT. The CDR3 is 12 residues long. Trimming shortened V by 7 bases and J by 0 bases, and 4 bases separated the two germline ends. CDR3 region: CASTSSGNTIYF. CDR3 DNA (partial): TGTGCCAGCACCAGCTCTGGAAACACC.

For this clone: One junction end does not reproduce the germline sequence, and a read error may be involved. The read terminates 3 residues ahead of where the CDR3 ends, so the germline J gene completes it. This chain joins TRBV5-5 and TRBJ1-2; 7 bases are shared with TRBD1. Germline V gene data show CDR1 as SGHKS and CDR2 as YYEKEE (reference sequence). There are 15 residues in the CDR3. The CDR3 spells CASRPTGEDGYDYTF. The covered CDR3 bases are TGTGCCAGCAGACCTACAGGGGAGGACGGCTATGAC. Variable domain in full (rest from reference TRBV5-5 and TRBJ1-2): DAGVTQSPTHLIKTRGQQVTLRCSPISGHKSVSWYQQVLGQGPQFIFQYYEKEERGRGNFPDRFSARQFPNYSSELNVNALLLGDSALYLCASRPTGEDGYDYTFGSGTRLTVV.

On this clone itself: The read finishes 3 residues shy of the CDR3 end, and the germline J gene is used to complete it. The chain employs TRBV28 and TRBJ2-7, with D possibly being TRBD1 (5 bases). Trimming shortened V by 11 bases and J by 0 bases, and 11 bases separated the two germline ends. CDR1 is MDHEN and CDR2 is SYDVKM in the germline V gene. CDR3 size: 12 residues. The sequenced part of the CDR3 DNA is TGTGCCTGTCGACAGCACTCCTACGAG. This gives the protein CACRQHSYE. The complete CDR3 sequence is CACRQHSYEQYF.

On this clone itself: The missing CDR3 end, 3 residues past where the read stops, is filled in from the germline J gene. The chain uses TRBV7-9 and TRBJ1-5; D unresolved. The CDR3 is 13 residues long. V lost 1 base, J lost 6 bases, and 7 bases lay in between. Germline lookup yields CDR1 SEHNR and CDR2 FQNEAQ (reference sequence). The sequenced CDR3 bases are TGTGCCAGCAGCTTAGGGTACGGTCAGCCC. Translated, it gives CASSLGYGQP. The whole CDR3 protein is CASSLGYGQPQHF.

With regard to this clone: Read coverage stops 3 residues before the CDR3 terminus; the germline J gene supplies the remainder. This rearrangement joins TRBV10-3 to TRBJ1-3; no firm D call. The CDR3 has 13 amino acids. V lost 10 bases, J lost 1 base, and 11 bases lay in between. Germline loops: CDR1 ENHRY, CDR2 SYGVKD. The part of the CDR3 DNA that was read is TGTGCCACCGAATCGGGTTCTGGAAACACC. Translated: CATESGSGNT. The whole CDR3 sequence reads CATESGSGNTIYF.

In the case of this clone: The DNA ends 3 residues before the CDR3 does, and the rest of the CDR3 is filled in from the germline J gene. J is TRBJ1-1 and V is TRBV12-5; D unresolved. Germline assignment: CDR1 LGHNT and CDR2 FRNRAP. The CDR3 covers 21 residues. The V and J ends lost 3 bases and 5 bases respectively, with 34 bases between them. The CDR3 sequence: CASGLAPMKLGWEVSGTEAFF. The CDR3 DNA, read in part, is TGTGCTAGTGGTTTAGCCCCCATGAAGCTAGGGTGGGAGGTATCGGGGACTGAA.

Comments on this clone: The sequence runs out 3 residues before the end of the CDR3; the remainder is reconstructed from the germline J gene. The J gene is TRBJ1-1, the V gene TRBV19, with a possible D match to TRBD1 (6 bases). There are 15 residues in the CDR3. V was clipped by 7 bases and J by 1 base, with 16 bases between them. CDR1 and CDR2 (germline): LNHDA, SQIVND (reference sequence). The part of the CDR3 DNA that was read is TGTGCCAGTATCGCGGGGGGCCTATGGAACACTGAA. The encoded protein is CASIAGGLWNTE. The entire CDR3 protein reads CASIAGGLWNTEAFF. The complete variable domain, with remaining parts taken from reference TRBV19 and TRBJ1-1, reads DGGITQSPKYLFRKEGQNVTLSCEQNLNHDAMYWYRQDPGQGLRLIYYSQIVNDFQKGDIAEGYSVSREKKESFPLTVTSAQKNPTAFYLCASIAGGLWNTEAFFGQGTRLTVV.

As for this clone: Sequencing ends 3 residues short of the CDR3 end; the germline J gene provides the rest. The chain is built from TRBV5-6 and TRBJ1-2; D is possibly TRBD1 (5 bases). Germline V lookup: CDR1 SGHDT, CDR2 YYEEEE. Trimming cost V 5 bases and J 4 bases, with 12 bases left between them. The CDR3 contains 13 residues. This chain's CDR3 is CASSTGTIYGYTF. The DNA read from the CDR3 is TGTGCCAGCAGTACCGGGACTATCTATGGC.

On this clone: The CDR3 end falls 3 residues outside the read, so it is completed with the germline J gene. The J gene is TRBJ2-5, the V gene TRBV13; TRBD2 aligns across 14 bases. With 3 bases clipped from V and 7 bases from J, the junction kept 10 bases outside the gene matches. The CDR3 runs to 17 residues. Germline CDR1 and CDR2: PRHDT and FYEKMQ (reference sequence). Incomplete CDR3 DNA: TGTGCCAGCAGCTTTATCGGACTAGCGGGGGGCCTCGGGACC. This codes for CASSFIGLAGGLGT. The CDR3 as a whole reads CASSFIGLAGGLGTQYF.

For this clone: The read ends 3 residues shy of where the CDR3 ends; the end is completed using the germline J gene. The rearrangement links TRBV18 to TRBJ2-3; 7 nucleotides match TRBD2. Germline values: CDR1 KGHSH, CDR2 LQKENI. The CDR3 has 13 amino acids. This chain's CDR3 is CASSGAGRETQYF. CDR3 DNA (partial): TGTGCCAGCTCGGGAGCGGGAAGGGAGACG.

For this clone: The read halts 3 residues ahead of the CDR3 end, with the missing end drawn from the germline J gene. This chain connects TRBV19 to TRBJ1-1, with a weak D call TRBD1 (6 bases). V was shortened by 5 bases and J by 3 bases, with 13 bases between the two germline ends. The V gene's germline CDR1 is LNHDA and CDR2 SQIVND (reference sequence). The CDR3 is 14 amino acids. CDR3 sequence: CASSPRDTYTEAFF. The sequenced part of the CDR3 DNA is TGTGCCAGTAGTCCCCGGGACACCTACACTGAA.

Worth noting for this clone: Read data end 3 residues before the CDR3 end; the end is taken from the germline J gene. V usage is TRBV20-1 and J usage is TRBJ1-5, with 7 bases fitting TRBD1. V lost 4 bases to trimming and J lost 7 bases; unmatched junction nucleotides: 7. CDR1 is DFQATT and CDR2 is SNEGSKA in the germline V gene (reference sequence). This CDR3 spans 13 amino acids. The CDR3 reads CSANRGTAQPQHF. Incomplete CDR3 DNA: TGCAGTGCTAACAGGGGAACCGCGCAGCCC.

The CDR3 here is CASSLDSFQETQYF. Incomplete CDR3 DNA: TGTGCCAGCAGCTTAGACTCCTTCCAAGAGACC. The genes are TRBV11-3 and TRBJ2-5; unclear D gene. The CDR3 end falls 3 residues outside the read, so it is completed with the germline J gene. Germline loops: CDR1 SGHNT, CDR2 YENEEA. The CDR3 runs to 14 residues. Trimming took off 0 bases at V and 1 base at J, with 6 bases between the two ends.

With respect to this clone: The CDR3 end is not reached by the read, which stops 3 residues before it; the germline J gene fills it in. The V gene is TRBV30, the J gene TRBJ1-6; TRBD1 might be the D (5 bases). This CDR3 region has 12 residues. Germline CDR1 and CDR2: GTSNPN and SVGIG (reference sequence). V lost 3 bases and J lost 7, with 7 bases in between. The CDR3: CAWRGGNSPLHF. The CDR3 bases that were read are TGTGCCTGGAGGGGGGGAAATTCACCC.

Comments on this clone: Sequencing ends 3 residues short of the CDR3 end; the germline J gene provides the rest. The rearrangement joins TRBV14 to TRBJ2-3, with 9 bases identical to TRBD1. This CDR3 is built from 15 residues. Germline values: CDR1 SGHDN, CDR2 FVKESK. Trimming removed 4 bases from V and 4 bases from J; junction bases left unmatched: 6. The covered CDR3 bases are TGTGCCAGCAGCCTACAGGGGGCTTGGTCAGATACG. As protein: CASSLQGAWSDT. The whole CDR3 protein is CASSLQGAWSDTQYF.

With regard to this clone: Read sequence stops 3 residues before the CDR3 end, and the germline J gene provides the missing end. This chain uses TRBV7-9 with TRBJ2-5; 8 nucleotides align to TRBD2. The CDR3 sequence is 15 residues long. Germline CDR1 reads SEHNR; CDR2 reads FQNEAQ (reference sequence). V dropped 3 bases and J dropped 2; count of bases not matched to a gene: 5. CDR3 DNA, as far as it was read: TGTGCCAGCAGCTTTTCCAGCGGGGGTCAAGAGACC. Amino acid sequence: CASSFSSGGQET. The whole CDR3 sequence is CASSFSSGGQETQYF.

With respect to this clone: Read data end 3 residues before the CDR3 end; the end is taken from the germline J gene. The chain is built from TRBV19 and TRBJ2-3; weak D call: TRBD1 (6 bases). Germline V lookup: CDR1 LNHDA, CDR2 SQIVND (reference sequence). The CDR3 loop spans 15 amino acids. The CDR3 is CASNNPGALPLSQYF. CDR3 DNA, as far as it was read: TGTGCCAGTAACAACCCAGGGGCCCTCCCTTTGTCG. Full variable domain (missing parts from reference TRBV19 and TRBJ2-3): DGGITQSPKYLFRKEGQNVTLSCEQNLNHDAMYWYRQDPGQGLRLIYYSQIVNDFQKGDIAEGYSVSREKKESFPLTVTSAQKNPTAFYLCASNNPGALPLSQYFGPGTRLTVL.

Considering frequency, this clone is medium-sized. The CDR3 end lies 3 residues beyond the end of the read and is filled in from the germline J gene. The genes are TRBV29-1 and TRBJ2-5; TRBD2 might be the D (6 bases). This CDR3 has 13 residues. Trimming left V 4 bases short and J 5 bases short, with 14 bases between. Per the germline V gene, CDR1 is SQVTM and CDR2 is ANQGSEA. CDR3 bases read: TGCAGCGTTGCAACTAGCACCCAGGAGACC. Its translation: CSVATSTQET. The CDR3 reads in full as CSVATSTQETQYF.

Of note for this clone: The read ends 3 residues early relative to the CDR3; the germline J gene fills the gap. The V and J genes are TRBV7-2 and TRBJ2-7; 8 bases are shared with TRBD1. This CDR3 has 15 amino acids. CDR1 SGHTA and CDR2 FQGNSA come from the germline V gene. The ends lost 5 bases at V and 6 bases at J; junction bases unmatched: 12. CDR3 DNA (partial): TGTGCCAGCAGCCGAAATTCAGGGGGCGTGGTCGAG. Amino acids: CASSRNSGGVVE. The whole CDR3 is CASSRNSGGVVEQYF.